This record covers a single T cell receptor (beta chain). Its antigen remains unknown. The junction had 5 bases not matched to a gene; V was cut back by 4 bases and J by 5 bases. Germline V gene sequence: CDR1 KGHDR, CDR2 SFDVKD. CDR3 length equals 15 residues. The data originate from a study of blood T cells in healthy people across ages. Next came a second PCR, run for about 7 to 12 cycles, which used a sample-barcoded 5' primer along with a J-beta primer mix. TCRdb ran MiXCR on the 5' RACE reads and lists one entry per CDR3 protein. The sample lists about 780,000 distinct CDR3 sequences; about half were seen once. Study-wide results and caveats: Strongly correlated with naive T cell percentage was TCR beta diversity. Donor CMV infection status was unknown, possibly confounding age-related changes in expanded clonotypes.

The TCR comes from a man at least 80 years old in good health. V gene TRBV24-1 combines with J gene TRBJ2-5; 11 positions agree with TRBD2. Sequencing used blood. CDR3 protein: CATSDPGLAEETQYF. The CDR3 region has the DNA TGTGCCACCAGTGACCCGGGACTAGCGGAGGAGACCCAGTACTTC.